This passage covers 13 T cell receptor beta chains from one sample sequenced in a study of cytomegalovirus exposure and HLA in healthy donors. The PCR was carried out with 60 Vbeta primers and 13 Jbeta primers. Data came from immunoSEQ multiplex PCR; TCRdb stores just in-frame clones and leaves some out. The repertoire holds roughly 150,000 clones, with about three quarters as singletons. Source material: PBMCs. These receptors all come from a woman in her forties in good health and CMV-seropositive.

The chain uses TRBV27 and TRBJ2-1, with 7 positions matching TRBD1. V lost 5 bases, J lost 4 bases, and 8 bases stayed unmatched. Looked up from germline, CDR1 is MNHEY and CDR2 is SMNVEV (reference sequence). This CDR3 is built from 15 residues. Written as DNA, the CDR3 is TGTGCCAGCAGTCAGGGACAGAAGATGTACAATGAGCAGTTCTTC. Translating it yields CASSQGQKMYNEQFF.

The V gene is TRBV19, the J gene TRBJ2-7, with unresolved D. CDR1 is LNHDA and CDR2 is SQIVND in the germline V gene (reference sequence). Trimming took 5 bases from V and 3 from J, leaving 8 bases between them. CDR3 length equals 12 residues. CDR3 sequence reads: CASSQYSYEQYF. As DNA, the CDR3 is TGTGCCAGTAGTCAATACAGCTACGAGCAGTACTTC.

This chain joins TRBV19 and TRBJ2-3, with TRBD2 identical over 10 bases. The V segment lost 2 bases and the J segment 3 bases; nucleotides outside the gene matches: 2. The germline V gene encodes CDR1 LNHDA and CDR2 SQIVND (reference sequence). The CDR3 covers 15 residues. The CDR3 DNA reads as TGTGCCAGTAGTATATCTAGCGGGGGTACAGATACGCAGTATTTT. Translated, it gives CASSISSGGTDTQYF.

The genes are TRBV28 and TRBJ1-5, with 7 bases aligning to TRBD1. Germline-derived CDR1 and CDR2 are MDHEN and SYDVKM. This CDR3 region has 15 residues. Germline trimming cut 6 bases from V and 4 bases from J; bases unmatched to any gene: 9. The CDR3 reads CASSVKGQPNQPQHF. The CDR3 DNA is TGTGCCAGCAGCGTCAAGGGACAGCCGAATCAGCCCCAGCATTTT.

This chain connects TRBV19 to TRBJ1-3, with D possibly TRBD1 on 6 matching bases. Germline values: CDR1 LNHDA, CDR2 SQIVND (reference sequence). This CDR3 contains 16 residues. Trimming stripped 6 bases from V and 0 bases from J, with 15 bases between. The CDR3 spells CASSQTGTPSGNTIYF. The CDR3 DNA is TGTGCCAGTAGCCAGACCGGGACACCCTCTGGAAACACCATATATTTT.

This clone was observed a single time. The CDR3 sequence: CASSPNPGSDYGYTF. The DNA for the CDR3 is TGTGCCAGCAGCCCTAATCCTGGGAGCGACTATGGCTACACCTTC. The chain is built from TRBV9 and TRBJ1-2; no clear D. The CDR3 spans 15 residues. V lost 4 bases to trimming and J lost 3 bases, with 16 bases between them. The germline V gene encodes CDR1 SGDLS and CDR2 YYNGEE.

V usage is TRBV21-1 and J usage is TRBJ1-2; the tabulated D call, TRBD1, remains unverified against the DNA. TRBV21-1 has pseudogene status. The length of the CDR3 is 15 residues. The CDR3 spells CASPLLGQGARGYTF. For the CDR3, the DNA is TGTGCCAGCCCCCTCTTGGGACAGGGGGCAAGGGGCTACACCTTC.

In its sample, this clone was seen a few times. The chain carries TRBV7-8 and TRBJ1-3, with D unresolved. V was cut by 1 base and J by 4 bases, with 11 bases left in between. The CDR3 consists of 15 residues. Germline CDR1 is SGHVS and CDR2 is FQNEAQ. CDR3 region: CASSLVGTDGNTIYF. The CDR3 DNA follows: TGTGCCAGCAGCTTAGTAGGAACAGACGGAAACACCATATATTTT.

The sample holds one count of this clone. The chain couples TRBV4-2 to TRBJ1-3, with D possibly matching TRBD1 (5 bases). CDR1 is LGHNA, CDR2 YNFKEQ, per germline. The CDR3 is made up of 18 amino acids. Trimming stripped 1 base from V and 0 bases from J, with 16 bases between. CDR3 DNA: TGTGCCAGCAGCCAAGGTTCGGGGGTTGGTCACTCTGGAAACACCATATATTTT. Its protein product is CASSQGSGVGHSGNTIYF.

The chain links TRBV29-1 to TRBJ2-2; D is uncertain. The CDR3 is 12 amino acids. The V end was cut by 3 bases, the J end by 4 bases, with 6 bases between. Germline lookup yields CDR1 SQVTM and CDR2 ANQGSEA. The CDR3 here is CSVDRGTGELFF. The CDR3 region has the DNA TGCAGCGTTGACCGAGGCACCGGGGAGCTGTTTTTT.

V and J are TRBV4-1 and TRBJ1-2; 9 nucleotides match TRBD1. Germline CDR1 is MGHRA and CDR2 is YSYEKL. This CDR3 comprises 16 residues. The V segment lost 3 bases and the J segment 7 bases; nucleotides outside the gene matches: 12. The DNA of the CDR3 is TGCGCCAGCAGCCAGATTGCTAACCGGGACAGGGTTGGCTACACCTTC. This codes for CASSQIANRDRVGYTF.

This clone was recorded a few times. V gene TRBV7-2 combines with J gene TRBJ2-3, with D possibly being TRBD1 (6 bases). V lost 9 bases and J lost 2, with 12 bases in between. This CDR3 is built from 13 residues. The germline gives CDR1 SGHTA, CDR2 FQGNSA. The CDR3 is CASSDRHTDTQYF. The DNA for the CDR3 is TGTGCCAGTTCGGACAGACACACAGATACGCAGTATTTT.

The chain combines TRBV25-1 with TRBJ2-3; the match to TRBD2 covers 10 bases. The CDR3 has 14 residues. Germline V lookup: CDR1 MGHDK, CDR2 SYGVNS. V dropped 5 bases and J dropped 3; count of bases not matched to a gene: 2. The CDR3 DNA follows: TGTGCCAGCAGTATAGCGGGGGGTACAGATACGCAGTATTTT. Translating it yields CASSIAGGTDTQYF.